This T cell receptor beta chain was recorded in a study of T cells in Graves' hyperthyroidism and ophthalmopathy. General study results and limits: From stable hyperthyroidism, ophthalmopathy was separated by a 13 V-J model.

With regard to this clonotype: Its antigen is currently unknown.

Regions amplified from RNA transcripts were the TCR beta CDR3 regions. The HTBI set primed first-round TCR CDR3 RT-PCR. TCRdb recomputed calls from the multiplex PCR reads with MiXCR, one row per CDR3 protein. The sample has some 300,000 distinct CDR3 sequences; roughly 20% are singletons. With 5 bases removed from V and 3 bases from J, the gap between germline ends came to 14 bases. The CDR3 is 15 amino acids. This chain connects TRBV12-3 or TRBV12-4 to TRBJ1-5, with D maybe TRBD1 (6 bases). The source of this sequence is a man between 50 and 59 years old with Graves' ophthalmopathy. The sample was blood. CDR3 amino acids: CASSPRGGPNQPQHF. The CDR3 DNA sequence: TGTGCCAGCAGTCCCCGGGGGGGCCCCAATCAGCCCCAGCATTTT.